Detailed here is one T cell receptor (beta chain). What it binds is not known. The CDR3 length is 16 residues. The germline V gene encodes CDR1 MGHRA and CDR2 YSYEKL. V was clipped by 4 bases and J by 8 bases; unmatched bases: 11. This specimen comes from a study of cytomegalovirus exposure and HLA in healthy donors. Notes on the study in general: Fewer N-insertions than the roughly 670-donor mean were reportedly shown by an Asian-associated ancestry cluster in a later analysis. Upon later analysis, TCR association rates were observed to vary by HLA locus, being highest for DRB1 and lowest for HLA-C.

With 60 Vbeta and 13 Jbeta primers, the PCR was carried out. The method was immunoSEQ multiplex PCR; TCRdb's version includes in-frame clones alone and lacks a portion of them. Of fewer than 200,000 clones in the sample, around 80% were seen once. The clonotype comes from a female donor in good health and CMV-seronegative. The rearrangement links TRBV4-1 to TRBJ1-4; 9 bases fit TRBD1. The source material was PBMCs. This CDR3 reads CASSPYLQGAGEKLFF. Written as DNA, the CDR3 is TGCGCCAGCAGCCCCTATCTACAGGGGGCGGGGGAAAAACTGTTTTTT.